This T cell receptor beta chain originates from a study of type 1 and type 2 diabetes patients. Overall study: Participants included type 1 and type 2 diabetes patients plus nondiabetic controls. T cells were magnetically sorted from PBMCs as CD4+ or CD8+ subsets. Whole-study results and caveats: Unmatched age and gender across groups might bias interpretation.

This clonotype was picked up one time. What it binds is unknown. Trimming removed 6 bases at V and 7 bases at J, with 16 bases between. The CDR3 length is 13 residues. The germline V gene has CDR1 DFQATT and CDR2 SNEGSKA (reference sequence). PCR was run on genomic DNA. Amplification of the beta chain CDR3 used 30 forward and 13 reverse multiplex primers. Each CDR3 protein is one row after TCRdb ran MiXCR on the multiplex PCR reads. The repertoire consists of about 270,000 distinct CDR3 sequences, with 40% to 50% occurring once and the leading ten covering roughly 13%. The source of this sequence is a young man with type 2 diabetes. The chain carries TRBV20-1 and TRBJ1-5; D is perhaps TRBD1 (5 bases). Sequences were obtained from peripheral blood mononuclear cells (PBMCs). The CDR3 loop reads CSAEWGLGQPQHF. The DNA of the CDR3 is TGCAGTGCCGAATGGGGGTTAGGGCAGCCCCAGCATTTT.